A single sample gave rise to the 6 T cell receptor beta chains below, sequenced in a study of blood T cell repertoires in COVID-19 (dated by TCRdb to the early 2020s). Library prep was done by the immunoSEQ multiplex PCR assay. TCRdb mirrors the immuneACCESS table, restricted to in-frame sequences. Some clones are absent from its copies; in checked studies, under half trace to an unresolved V gene, and the reason for the others is unknown. The sample profile shows around 75,000 clones; around 80% of them were found once. The top ten clonotypes cover more than 10% of the sample. Sequencing was performed on peripheral blood. The receptors derive from a man aged 50 to 59 with COVID-19, enrolled during active disease.

This clone was seen once. The chain employs TRBV4-2 and TRBJ2-3, with 8 bases aligning to TRBD2. Per germline, CDR1 LGHNA and CDR2 YNFKEQ. This CDR3 is built from 17 residues. J lost 0 bases, V lost 0 bases, and 5 bases had no gene match. The chain's CDR3 is CASSQDLAGKSTDTQYF. DNA for the CDR3: TGTGCCAGCAGCCAAGATTTAGCGGGAAAAAGCACAGATACGCAGTATTTT.

The chain links TRBV29-1 to TRBJ2-1; the D gene is possibly TRBD1 (6 bases). The CDR3 runs 12 residues. The germline V and J ends were trimmed by 7 bases and 5 bases, with 12 bases remaining between them. Germline CDR1 reads SQVTM; CDR2 reads ANQGSEA. The CDR3 loop reads CSGGGQHNEQFF. In DNA form, the CDR3 reads TGCAGCGGGGGCGGACAGCACAATGAGCAGTTCTTC.

V and J are TRBV24-1 and TRBJ2-5; D is unclear. CDR1 and CDR2 from the germline V gene are KGHDR and SFDVKD. The germline V and J ends were trimmed by 5 bases and 3 bases, with 6 bases remaining between them. This CDR3 has 12 amino acids. In nucleotides, the CDR3 is TGTGCCACCAGTGGGGCCGAAGAGACCCAGTACTTC. Its translation is CATSGAEETQYF.

The chain is built from TRBV6-5 and TRBJ2-3; 8 bases fit TRBD2. J was trimmed by 4 bases and V by 6 bases; bases with no gene match: 9. This CDR3 has 15 residues. Germline CDR1 and CDR2: MNHEY and SVGAGI. As DNA, the CDR3 is TGTGCCAGCAGCGGGGGGAGCGGGGGTTCAGATACGCAGTATTTT. Encoded protein: CASSGGSGGSDTQYF.

The rearrangement joins TRBV6-1 to TRBJ2-2, with a possible D match to TRBD1 (6 bases). CDR1 and CDR2 (germline): MNHNS, SASEGT. The CDR3 extends over 13 amino acids. The V end was cut by 1 base, the J end by 8 bases, with 8 bases between. CDR3 region: CASSEEGVGELFF. CDR3 nucleotides: TGTGCCAGCAGTGAAGAGGGGGTTGGGGAGCTGTTTTTT.

The chain couples TRBV10-3 to TRBJ2-1; 7 bases fit TRBD2. The CDR3 runs 15 residues. CDR1 and CDR2 (germline): ENHRY, SYGVKD. The ends lost 11 bases at V and 4 bases at J; junction bases unmatched: 14. CDR3 sequence reads: CAAGGDLAVYNEQFF. The CDR3 DNA reads TGTGCCGCCGGGGGTGATCTAGCGGTTTACAATGAGCAGTTCTTC.